The 9 T cell receptor beta chains presented below share a single source sample, sequenced in a study of T-cell reconstitution after alpha-beta-depleted transplantation in children (TCRdb year 2016). Receptor libraries were prepared by PCR. The data were produced on an Illumina HiSeq 2500. TCR library preparation used molecular barcoding, with unique molecular identifiers applied to normalize quantification of the TCRbeta repertoire. TCRdb cleaned the public reads at Q25 with fastp, built clones with MiXCR and kept in-frame beta chains. All rows with the same CDR3 protein become a single entry with the most common DNA and genes. Across this sample there are hundreds of thousands of distinct CDR3 sequences, with less than 15% seen only once. About 0.79% of the sample is in the top ten clones. The sample's treatment or condition label is to be understood as: allogeneic hematopoietic cell transplantation with graft depleted of TCRalphabeta T cells and CD19 B cells.

Specimen: PBMCs, collected before TCRalphabeta/CD19-depleted stem cell transplant. The receptors shown here come from a girl aged 2-15 years with congenital amegakaryocytic thrombocytopenia, due to receive a stem cell transplant.

This clonotype was picked up a small number of times. CDR3 bases: TGCAGCGTTGAAGAGGGTCTAGTGACAGGGGGCTCCTACGAGCAGTACTTC. This translates into CSVEEGLVTGGSYEQYF. The gene calls are TRBV29-1 and TRBJ2-7; TRBD1 matches 9 bases. The junction had 9 bases not matched to a gene; V was cut back by 0 bases and J by 0 bases. This CDR3 is built from 17 residues. Germline V gene lookup returns CDR1 SQVTM and CDR2 ANQGSEA.

There are many counts of this clonotype. The gene calls are TRBV5-1 and TRBJ2-7; D is undetermined. The CDR3 is 15 amino acids. Germline lookup yields CDR1 SGHRS and CDR2 YFSETQ. V was pared by 0 bases and J by 4 bases, with 14 bases between. CDR3 region: CASSLEGRSSYEQYF. CDR3 bases: TGCGCCAGCAGCTTGGAGGGCAGGAGCTCTTACGAGCAGTACTTC.

This clonotype was found a few times. V gene TRBV20-1 combines with J gene TRBJ2-1; D uncertain. There are 11 residues in the CDR3. Per germline, CDR1 DFQATT and CDR2 SNEGSKA (reference sequence). The CDR3 is CRAGSYNEQFF. CDR3 bases: TGCAGGGCAGGCTCCTACAATGAGCAGTTCTTC.

The chain employs TRBV28 and TRBJ2-7; 8 positions agree with TRBD2. Trimming at V came to 5 bases and at J to 4 bases, leaving 7 bases not matched to a gene. Germline lookup yields CDR1 MDHEN and CDR2 SYDVKM. The CDR3 totals 14 residues. DNA of the CDR3: TGTGCCAGCAGTATCGGCGGGGGGCGATACGAGCAGTACTTC. Protein sequence: CASSIGGGRYEQYF.

This sequence joins TRBV24-1 and TRBJ1-1; no reliable D call. This CDR3 spans 10 amino acids. Germline CDR1 and CDR2: KGHDR and SFDVKD. Trimming removed 9 bases at V and 7 bases at J, with 8 bases between. CDR3 DNA: TGTGCCACCGATCGGGATGAAGCTTTCTTT. As protein: CATDRDEAFF.

This clonotype occurred many times. The chain recombines TRBV7-9 with TRBJ2-5; D is unresolved. The CDR3 contains 15 residues. Trimming stripped 3 bases from V and 1 base from J, with 12 bases between. Germline CDR1 and CDR2: SEHNR and FQNEAQ (reference sequence). In DNA form, the CDR3 reads TGTGCCAGCAGCTTTACAATTGCCGGCCAAGAGACCCAGTACTTC. Protein sequence: CASSFTIAGQETQYF.

The chain uses TRBV20-1 and TRBJ2-3; D possibly corresponds to TRBD2 (6 bases). Germline V gene sequence: CDR1 DFQATT, CDR2 SNEGSKA (reference sequence). This CDR3 is built from 14 residues. The CDR3 sequence: CFAGHVEGTDTQYF. Written as DNA, the CDR3 is TGCTTCGCGGGGCACGTTGAGGGCACAGATACGCAGTATTTT.

The chain combines TRBV29-1 with TRBJ2-1; 7 nucleotides align to TRBD2. Losses at the gene ends were 4 bases for V and 1 base for J; bases not matched to a gene: 13. This CDR3 has 17 amino acids. The V gene's germline CDR1 is SQVTM and CDR2 ANQGSEA. CDR3 coding DNA: TGCAGCGTTGGGTCTGCCGGGCGGGAGTGGTCCTACAATGAGCAGTTCTTC. Translated, it gives CSVGSAGREWSYNEQFF.

This clonotype was seen at least ten times. The J gene is TRBJ2-1, the V gene TRBV5-1, with D perhaps matching TRBD2 (5 bases). The CDR3 loop spans 15 amino acids. Germline CDR1 and CDR2: SGHRS and YFSETQ. The V end lost 4 bases, the J end lost 2 bases, and 13 bases lay between the germline ends. The CDR3 DNA is TGCGCCAGCAGCAACTCCGAGAGGGCCTACAATGAGCAGTTCTTC. Translating gives CASSNSERAYNEQFF.